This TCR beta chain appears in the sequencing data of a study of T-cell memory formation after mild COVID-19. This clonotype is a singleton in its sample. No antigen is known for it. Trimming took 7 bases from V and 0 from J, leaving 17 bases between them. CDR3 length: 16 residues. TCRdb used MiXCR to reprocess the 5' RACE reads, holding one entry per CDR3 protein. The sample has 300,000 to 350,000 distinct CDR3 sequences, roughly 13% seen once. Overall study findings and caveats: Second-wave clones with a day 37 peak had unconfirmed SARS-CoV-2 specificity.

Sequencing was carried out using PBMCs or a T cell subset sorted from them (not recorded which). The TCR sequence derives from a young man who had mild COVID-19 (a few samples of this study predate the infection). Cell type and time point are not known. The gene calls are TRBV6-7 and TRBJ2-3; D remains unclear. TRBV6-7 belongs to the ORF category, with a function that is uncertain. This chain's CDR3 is CASTHGRVPSTDTQYF. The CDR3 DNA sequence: TGTGCCAGCACCCACGGCCGGGTACCCAGCACAGATACGCAGTATTTT.